These T cell receptor beta chains were read from a single sample in a study of beta chain features in type 1 diabetes. Produced via immunoSEQ multiplex PCR; TCRdb's table is partial and in-frame only. Counted here are 150,000 or so clones, around 8.4% occurring once; the ten biggest clones make up 0.54%. Sequenced material: central memory CD4+ T cells from blood. Receptor source: a woman between 18 and 30 years old with type 1 diabetes. The CDR3 runs from the conserved cysteine through the conserved F or W. The order of the fields is V gene, J gene, clone size, D gene, CDR3 protein, CDR3 DNA. A D gene is named only where the DNA matches it firmly. Some rows mark clone size as missing; the rest say once, few, many or name a class of expanded clone.

TRBV18	TRBJ1-5	few	.	CASSRGGGSQPQHF	TGTGCCAGCTCACGAGGTGGGGGCAGTCAGCCCCAGCATTTT
TRBV29-1	TRBJ2-4	few	.	CSVESQGLTKNIQYF	TGCAGCGTTGAGTCACAGGGCCTAACCAAAAACATTCAGTACTTC
TRBV25-1	TRBJ2-7	few	.	CASAGAHEQYF	TGTGCCAGCGCGGGGGCCCACGAGCAGTACTTC
TRBV4-3	TRBJ2-3	.	.	CASSRLHWGDTQYF	TGCGCCAGCAGCCGACTCCACTGGGGCGATACGCAGTATTTT
TRBV14	TRBJ2-2	few	TRBD2	CASSQTSGTGELFF	TGTGCCAGCAGCCAAACTAGCGGGACCGGGGAGCTGTTTTTT
TRBV18	TRBJ2-7	.	.	CASSLPGLGSDEQYF	TGTGCCAGCTCACTCCCGGGACTGGGGTCCGACGAGCAGTACTTC
TRBV9	TRBJ1-6	few	TRBD1	CASSVRQGNNSPLHF	TGTGCCAGCAGCGTCCGACAGGGCAATAATTCACCCCTCCACTTT
TRBV5-1	TRBJ2-6	.	.	CASSLVQGSSGANVLTF	TGCGCCAGCAGCTTGGTGCAGGGCAGCTCTGGGGCCAACGTCCTGACTTTC
TRBV5-4	TRBJ2-1	.	.	CASSPQYSYNEQFF	TGTGCCAGCAGCCCACAGTACTCCTACAATGAGCAGTTCTTC
TRBV28	TRBJ2-1	.	.	CASSYEGEGRNEQFF	TGTGCCAGCAGCTACGAGGGGGAGGGCCGAAATGAGCAGTTCTTC
TRBV21-1	TRBJ2-4	.	.	CASSQRLAGVSGGAKNIQYF	TGTGCCAGCAGCCAAAGACTAGCGGGAGTCTCCGGGGGGGCCAAAAACATTCAGTACTTC
TRBV7-2	TRBJ1-4	few	TRBD1	CASSEGQGSEKLFF	TGTGCCAGCAGCGAGGGACAGGGTAGTGAAAAACTGTTTTTT
TRBV29-1	TRBJ2-1	.	TRBD1	CSVARTGGNEQFF	TGCAGCGTTGCCCGGACAGGGGGCAATGAGCAGTTCTTC
TRBV5-1	TRBJ1-1	.	.	CASSLAGVVNTEAFF	TGCGCCAGCAGCCTCGCAGGGGTGGTGAACACTGAAGCTTTCTTT
TRBV5-6	TRBJ2-7	few	.	CASSLGGQGSEQYF	TGTGCCAGCAGCTTGGGCGGCCAGGGGAGCGAGCAGTACTTC
TRBV27	TRBJ2-5	.	.	CATKGWQGETQYF	TGTGCCACCAAGGGGTGGCAGGGAGAGACCCAGTACTTC
TRBV7-7	TRBJ2-5	.	.	CASSLGGQRGETQYF	TGTGCTAGCAGCTTAGGGGGGCAGAGGGGAGAGACCCAGTACTTC
TRBV11-2	TRBJ2-3	.	TRBD2	CASSQSGGNTDTQYF	TGTGCCAGCAGTCAAAGCGGGGGGAACACAGATACGCAGTATTTT
TRBV6-5	TRBJ2-4	.	.	CAISGSKNIQYF	TGTGCCATCTCGGGGTCCAAAAACATTCAGTACTTC
TRBV4-2	TRBJ2-7	.	.	CASSQGGEGSYEQYF	TGTGCCAGCAGCCAAGGCGGCGAGGGCTCCTACGAGCAGTACTTC
TRBV13	TRBJ2-1	many	TRBD1	CASSIGTGNEQFF	TGTGCCAGCAGCATAGGGACAGGCAATGAGCAGTTCTTC
TRBV18	TRBJ1-5	few	.	CASSPVTGNQPQHF	TGTGCCAGCTCACCTGTCACGGGGAATCAGCCCCAGCATTTT
TRBV28	TRBJ1-4	.	TRBD1	CASSFTTGGEKLFF	TGTGCCAGCAGTTTCACGACAGGGGGTGAAAAACTGTTTTTT
TRBV4-1	TRBJ2-1	few	.	CASSAPLANQINEQFF	TGCGCCAGCAGCGCCCCTTTAGCCAACCAGATTAATGAGCAGTTCTTC
TRBV7-2	TRBJ2-1	.	.	CASSPLQGTRDEQFF	TGTGCCAGCAGCCCGCTCCAGGGTACAAGAGATGAGCAGTTCTTC
TRBV6-5	TRBJ2-3	few	TRBD1	CASTGTGSTDTQYF	TGTGCCAGCACCGGGACAGGGTCGACAGATACGCAGTATTTT